The subject of this entry is one T cell receptor beta chain. The authors' processing: Using reference gene primer amplification, nucleated cell counts were estimated. TCRdb's copy holds only in-frame clones and misses some; the assay was immunoSEQ multiplex PCR. The D gene and trimming were derived from the DNA, and the V and J assignments and clone size from that table. The sample includes about 260,000 clones, around 90% of them seen just once. Participants were aged roughly 18 to 89 years, lived in 20 to 30 US areas, and enrolled virtually. These data originate in a study of blood T cell repertoires in COVID-19. Study in general: The study drew acute and convalescent COVID-19 samples from the United States, Italy and Spain.

From germline, CDR1 is KGHDR and CDR2 SFDVKD. This CDR3 spans 16 amino acids. The V gene end was trimmed by 4 bases and the J gene end by 3 bases; junction bases not matched to a gene: 4. The chain uses TRBV24-1 and TRBJ2-1; 11 bases are a match to TRBD2. This receptor was obtained from a woman aged 45-65 years who had recovered from COVID-19. The sample was PBMCs or T cells enriched from blood (not recorded which). CDR3 residues: CATSETSGRVYNEQFF. In DNA, the CDR3 is TGTGCCACCAGTGAAACTAGCGGGAGAGTCTACAATGAGCAGTTCTTC.